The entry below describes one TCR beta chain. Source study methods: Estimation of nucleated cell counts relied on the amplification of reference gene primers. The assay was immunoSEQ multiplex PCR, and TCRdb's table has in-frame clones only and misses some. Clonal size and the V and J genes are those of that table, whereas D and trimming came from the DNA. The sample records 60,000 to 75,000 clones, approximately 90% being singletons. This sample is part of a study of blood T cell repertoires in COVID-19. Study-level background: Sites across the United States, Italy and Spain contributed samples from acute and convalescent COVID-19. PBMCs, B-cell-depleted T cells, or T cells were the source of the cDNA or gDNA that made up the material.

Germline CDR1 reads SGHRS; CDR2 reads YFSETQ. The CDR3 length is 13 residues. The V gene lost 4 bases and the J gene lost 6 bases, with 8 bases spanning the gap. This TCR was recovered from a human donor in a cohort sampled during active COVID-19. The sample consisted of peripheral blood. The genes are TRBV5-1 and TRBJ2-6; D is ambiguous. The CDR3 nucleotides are TGCGCCAGCAGCCTCTATGAGGCCAACGTCCTGACTTTC. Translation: CASSLYEANVLTF.